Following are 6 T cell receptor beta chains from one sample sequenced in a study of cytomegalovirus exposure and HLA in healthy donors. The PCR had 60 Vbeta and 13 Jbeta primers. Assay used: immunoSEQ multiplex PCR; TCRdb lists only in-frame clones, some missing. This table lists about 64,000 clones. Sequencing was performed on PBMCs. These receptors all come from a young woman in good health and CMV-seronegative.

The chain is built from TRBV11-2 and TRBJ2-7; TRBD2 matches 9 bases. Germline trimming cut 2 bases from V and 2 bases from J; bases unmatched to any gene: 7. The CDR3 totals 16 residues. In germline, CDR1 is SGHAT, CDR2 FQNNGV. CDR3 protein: CASSLLAGAYAYEQYF. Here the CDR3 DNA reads TGTGCCAGCAGCTTATTAGCGGGGGCCTACGCCTACGAGCAGTACTTC.

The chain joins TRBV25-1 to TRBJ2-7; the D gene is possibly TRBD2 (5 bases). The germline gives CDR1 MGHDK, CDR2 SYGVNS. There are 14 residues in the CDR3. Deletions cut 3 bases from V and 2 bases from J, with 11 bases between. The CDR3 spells CASSEEDGAYEQYF. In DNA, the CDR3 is TGTGCCAGCAGTGAGGAGGACGGGGCCTACGAGCAGTACTTC.

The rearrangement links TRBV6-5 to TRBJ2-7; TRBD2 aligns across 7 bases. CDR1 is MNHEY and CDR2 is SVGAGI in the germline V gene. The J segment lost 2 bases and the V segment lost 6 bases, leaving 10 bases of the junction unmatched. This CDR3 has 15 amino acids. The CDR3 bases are TGTGCCAGCAGGGAGAGCGGGGCGAGCGCCTACGAGCAGTACTTC. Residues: CASRESGASAYEQYF.

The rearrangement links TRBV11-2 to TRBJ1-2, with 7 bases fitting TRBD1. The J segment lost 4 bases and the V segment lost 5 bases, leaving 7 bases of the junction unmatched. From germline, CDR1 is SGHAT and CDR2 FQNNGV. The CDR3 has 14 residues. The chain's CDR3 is CASSIDRERYGYTF. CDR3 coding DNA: TGTGCCAGCAGCATCGACAGGGAGCGCTATGGCTACACCTTC.

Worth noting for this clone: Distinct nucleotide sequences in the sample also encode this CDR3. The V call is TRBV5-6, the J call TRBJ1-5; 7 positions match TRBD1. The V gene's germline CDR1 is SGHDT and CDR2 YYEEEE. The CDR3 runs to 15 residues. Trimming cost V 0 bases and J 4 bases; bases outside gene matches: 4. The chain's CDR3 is CASSLGQGPNQPQHF. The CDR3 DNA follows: TGTGCCAGCAGCTTGGGACAGGGCCCTAATCAGCCCCAGCATTTT.

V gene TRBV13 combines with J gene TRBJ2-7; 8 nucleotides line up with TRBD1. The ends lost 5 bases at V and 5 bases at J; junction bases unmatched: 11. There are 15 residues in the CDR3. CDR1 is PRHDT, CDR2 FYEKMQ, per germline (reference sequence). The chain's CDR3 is CASSPAGQGAHEQYF. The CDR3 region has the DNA TGTGCCAGCAGCCCGGCGGGGCAGGGGGCCCACGAGCAGTACTTC.